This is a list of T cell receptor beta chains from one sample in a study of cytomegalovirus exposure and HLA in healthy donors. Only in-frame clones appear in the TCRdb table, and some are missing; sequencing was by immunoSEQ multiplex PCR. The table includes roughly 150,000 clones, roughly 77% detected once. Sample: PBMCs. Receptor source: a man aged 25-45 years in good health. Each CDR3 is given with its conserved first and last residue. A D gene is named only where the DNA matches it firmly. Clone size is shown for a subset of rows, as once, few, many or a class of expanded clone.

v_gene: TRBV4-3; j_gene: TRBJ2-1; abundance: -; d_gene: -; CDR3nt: TGCGCCAGCAGCCAATTTGGAGGGCCGAAACGCGGCAATGAGCAGTTCTTC; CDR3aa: CASSQFGGPKRGNEQFF
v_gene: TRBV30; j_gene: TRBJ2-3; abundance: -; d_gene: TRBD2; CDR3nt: TGTGCCTGGAGCCTCCGGGAGGGAGATACGCAGTATTTT; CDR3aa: CAWSLREGDTQYF
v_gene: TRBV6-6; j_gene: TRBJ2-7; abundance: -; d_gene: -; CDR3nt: TGTGCCAGCAGTCCGGACAGAACCTACGAGCAGTACTTC; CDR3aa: CASSPDRTYEQYF
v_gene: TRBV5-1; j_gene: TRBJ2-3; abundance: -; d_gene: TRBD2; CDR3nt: TGCGCCAGCAGCGAATTGGACAGTCGGGGGGGCGCGCAGTATTTT; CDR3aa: CASSELDSRGGAQYF
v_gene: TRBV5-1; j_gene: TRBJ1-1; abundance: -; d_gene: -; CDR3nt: TGCGCCAGCAGCCTAGACCGAACTGAAGCTTTCTTT; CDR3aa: CASSLDRTEAFF
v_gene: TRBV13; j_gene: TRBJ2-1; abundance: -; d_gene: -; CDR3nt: TGTGCCAGCAGCTTAAGGGGTGGCTATGAGCAGTTCTTC; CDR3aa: CASSLRGGYEQFF
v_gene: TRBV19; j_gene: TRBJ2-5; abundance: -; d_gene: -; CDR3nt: TGTGCCAGTAGTACGATGGGACTGTGGGAGACCCAGTACTTC; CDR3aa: CASSTMGLWETQYF
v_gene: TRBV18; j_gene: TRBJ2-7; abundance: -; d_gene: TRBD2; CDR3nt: TGTGCCAGCTCACCAACTAGCGGGAGTCGTGGCGAGCAGTACTTC; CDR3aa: CASSPTSGSRGEQYF
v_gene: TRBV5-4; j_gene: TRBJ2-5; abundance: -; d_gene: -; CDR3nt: TGTGCCAGCAGCTTGGGCAGGGTTGGGGGGACTGAGACCCAGTACTTC; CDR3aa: CASSLGRVGGTETQYF
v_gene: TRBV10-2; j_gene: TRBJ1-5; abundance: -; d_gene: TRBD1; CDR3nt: TGCGCCAGCAGGGGGACAGCTAGCAATCAGCCCCAGCATTTT; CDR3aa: CASRGTASNQPQHF
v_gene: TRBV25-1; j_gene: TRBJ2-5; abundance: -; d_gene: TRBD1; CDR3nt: TGTGCCAGCAGTGACCCTACAGGGGGCCGGGAGACCCAGTACTTC; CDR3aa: CASSDPTGGRETQYF
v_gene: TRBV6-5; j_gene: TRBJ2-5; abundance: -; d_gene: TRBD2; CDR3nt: TGTGCCAGCAGCACCCTAGCGGGAGGGGAGACCCAGTACTTC; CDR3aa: CASSTLAGGETQYF
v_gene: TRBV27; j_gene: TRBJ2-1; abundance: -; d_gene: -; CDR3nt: TGTGCCAGCCGGACAGCTTACAATGAGCAGTTCTTC; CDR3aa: CASRTAYNEQFF
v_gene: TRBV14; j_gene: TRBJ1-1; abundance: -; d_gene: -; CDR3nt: TGTGCCAGCAGCCAACAACAGGGAACTGAAGCTTTCTTT; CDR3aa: CASSQQQGTEAFF
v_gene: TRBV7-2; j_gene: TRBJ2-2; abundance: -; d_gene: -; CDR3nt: TGTGCCAGCAGCTTAGTGCGGATAGACGGAGGGGAGCTGTTTTTT; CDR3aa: CASSLVRIDGGELFF
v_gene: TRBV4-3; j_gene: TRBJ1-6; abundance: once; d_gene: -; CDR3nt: TGCGCCAGCAGCCGGACTGAGGTGGTCGGTTCACCCCTCCACTTT; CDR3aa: CASSRTEVVGSPLHF
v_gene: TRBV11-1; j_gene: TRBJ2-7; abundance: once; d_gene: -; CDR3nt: TGTGCCAGCAGCGGGAGCCCCAGGCTTGAGCAGTACTTC; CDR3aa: CASSGSPRLEQYF
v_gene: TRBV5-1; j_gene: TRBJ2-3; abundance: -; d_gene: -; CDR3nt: TGCGCCAGCAGCCCGAGGGCCACAGATAATACGCAGTATTTT; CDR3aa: CASSPRATDNTQYF
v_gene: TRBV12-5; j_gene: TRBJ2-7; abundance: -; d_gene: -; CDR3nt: TGTGCTAGTGGTTTTTTGGGAGTCGAGCAGTACTTC; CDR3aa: CASGFLGVEQYF
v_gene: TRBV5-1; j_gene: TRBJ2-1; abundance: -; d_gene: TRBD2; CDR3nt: TGCGCCAGCAGCTTGGGGGCGGGAGGGCCCACCGGTGAGCAGTTCTTC; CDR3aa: CASSLGAGGPTGEQFF
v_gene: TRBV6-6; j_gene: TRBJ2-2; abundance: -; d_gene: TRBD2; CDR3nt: TGTGCCAGCTCATCCGTAGCGGGAGGAACCGTCGGGGAGCTGTTTTTT; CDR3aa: CASSSVAGGTVGELFF
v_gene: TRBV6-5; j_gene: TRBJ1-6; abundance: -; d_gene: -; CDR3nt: TGTGCCAGCAGCCTCACACCTTATAATTCACCCCTCCACTTT; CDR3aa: CASSLTPYNSPLHF
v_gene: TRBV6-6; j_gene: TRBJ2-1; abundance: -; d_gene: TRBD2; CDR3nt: TGTGCCAGCAGGACTAGCGAGAAACGTTCCTACAATGAGCAGTTCTTC; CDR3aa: CASRTSEKRSYNEQFF
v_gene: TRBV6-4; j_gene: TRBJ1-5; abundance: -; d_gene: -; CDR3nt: TGTGCCAGCAGTGACTCGCCAGATAATCAGCCCCAGCATTTT; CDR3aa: CASSDSPDNQPQHF
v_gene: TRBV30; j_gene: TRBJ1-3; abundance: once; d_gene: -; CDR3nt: TGTGCCTGGAGTGTAAGAGGCCTACTAACTGGGAACACCATATATTTT; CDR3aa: CAWSVRGLLTGNTIYF
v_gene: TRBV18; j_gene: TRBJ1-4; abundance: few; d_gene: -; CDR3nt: TGTGCCAGCTCGACCCGCGGGCTAGAAAAACTGTTTTTT; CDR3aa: CASSTRGLEKLFF
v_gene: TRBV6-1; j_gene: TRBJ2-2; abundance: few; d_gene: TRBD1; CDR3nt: TGTGCCAGCAGTGGGGACAGGGTGAGCGGGGAGCTGTTTTTT; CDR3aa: CASSGDRVSGELFF
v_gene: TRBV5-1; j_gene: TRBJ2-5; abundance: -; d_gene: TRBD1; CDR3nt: TGCGCCAGCAGCCATGGTAGGACAGGTCAAGAGACCCAGTACTTC; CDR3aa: CASSHGRTGQETQYF
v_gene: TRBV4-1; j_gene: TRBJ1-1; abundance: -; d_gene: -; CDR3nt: TGCGCCAGCAGCCCGACACCCCTGGCAATCAACACTGAAGCTTTCTTT; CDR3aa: CASSPTPLAINTEAFF
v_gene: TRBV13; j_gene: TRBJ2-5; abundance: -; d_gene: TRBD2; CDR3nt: TGTGCCAGCAGCTCTGGTTCGGGGGGGGAGACCCAGTACTTC; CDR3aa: CASSSGSGGETQYF
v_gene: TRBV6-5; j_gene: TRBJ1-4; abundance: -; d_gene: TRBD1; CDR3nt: TGTGCCAGCAGTTACTCGAACCGGGGACAGGGTGAAAAACTGTTTTTT; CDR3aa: CASSYSNRGQGEKLFF
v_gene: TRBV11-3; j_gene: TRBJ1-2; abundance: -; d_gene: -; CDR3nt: TGTGCCAGCAGCTTAGGATCGGACCAGGGAGGCTACACCTTC; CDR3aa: CASSLGSDQGGYTF
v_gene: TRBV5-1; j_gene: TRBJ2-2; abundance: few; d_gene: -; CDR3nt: TGCGCCAGCAGCCCGGACGGGGAGGCCGGGGAGCTGTTTTTT; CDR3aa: CASSPDGEAGELFF
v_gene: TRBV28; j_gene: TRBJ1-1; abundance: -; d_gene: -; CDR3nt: TGTGCCAGCAGTCGACAAAGGGGGATTGAAGCTTTCTTT; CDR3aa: CASSRQRGIEAFF
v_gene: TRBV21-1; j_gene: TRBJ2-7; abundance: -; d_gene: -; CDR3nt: TGTGCCAGCAGATTGGTGGACAGGGACTCCTACGAGCAGTACTTC; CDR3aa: CASRLVDRDSYEQYF
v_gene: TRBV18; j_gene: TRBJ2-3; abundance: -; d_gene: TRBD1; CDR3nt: TGTGCCAGCTCACCACTGGCTTTTGGACAGGGCCCAGATACGCAGTATTTT; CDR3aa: CASSPLAFGQGPDTQYF
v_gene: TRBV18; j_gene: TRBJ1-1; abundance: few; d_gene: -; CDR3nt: TGTGCCAGCTCACCAAACGGTCCGGGTGCGAACACTGAAGCTTTCTTT; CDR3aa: CASSPNGPGANTEAFF
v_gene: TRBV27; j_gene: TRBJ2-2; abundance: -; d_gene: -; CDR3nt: TGTGCCAGCTCATTACACCCGGAGGCCGGGGAGCTGTTTTTT; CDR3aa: CASSLHPEAGELFF
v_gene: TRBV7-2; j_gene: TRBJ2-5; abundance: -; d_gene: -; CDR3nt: TGTGCCAGCAGCTTAGCGGCCCAAGAGACCCAGTACTTC; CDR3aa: CASSLAAQETQYF
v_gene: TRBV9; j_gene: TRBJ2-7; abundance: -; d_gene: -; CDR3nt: TGTGCCAGCAGCGTAGCTACAGGAGGGGCCTACGAGCAGTACTTC; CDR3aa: CASSVATGGAYEQYF
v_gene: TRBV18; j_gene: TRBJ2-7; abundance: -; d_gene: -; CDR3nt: TGTGCCAGCTCACTTGGTCCCCTATATGGCGAGCAGTACTTC; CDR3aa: CASSLGPLYGEQYF
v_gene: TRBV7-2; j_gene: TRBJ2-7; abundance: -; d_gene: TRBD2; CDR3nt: TGTGCCAGCAGCAGACTAGCGGGAGGGCCGGGCGAGCAGTACTTC; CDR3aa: CASSRLAGGPGEQYF
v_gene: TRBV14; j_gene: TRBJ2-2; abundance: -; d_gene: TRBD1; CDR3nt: TGTGCCAGCAGCCCGTGGACAGGGAAGACCGGGGAGCTGTTTTTT; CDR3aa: CASSPWTGKTGELFF
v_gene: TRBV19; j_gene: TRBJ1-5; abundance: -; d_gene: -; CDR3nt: TGTGCCAGTAGTATATCCCGGGGGGGGGACAATCAGCCCCAGCATTTT; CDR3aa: CASSISRGGDNQPQHF
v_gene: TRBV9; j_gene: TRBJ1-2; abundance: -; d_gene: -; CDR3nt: TGTGCCAGCAGCGTAGGACAGACCTATGGCTACACCTTC; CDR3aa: CASSVGQTYGYTF
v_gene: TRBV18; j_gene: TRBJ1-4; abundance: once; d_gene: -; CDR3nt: TGTGCCAGCTCAGGCCCAGTTGCAACTAATGAAAAACTGTTTTTT; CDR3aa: CASSGPVATNEKLFF
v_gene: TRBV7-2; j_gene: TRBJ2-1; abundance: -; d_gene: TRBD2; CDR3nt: TGTGCCAGCAGCTCAGGTCGGGGTGGGGCTAGCGGGGATCGCAATGAGCAGTTCTTC; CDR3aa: CASSSGRGGASGDRNEQFF
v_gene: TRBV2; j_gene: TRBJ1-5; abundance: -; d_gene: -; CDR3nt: TGTGCCACCAGGGAGGAGGGCAATCAGCCCCAGCATTTT; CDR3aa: CATREEGNQPQHF
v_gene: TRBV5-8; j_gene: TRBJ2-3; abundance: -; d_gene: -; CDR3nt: TGTGCCAGCAGCTTGGCTAGCGTTAGCACAGATACGCAGTATTTT; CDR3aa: CASSLASVSTDTQYF